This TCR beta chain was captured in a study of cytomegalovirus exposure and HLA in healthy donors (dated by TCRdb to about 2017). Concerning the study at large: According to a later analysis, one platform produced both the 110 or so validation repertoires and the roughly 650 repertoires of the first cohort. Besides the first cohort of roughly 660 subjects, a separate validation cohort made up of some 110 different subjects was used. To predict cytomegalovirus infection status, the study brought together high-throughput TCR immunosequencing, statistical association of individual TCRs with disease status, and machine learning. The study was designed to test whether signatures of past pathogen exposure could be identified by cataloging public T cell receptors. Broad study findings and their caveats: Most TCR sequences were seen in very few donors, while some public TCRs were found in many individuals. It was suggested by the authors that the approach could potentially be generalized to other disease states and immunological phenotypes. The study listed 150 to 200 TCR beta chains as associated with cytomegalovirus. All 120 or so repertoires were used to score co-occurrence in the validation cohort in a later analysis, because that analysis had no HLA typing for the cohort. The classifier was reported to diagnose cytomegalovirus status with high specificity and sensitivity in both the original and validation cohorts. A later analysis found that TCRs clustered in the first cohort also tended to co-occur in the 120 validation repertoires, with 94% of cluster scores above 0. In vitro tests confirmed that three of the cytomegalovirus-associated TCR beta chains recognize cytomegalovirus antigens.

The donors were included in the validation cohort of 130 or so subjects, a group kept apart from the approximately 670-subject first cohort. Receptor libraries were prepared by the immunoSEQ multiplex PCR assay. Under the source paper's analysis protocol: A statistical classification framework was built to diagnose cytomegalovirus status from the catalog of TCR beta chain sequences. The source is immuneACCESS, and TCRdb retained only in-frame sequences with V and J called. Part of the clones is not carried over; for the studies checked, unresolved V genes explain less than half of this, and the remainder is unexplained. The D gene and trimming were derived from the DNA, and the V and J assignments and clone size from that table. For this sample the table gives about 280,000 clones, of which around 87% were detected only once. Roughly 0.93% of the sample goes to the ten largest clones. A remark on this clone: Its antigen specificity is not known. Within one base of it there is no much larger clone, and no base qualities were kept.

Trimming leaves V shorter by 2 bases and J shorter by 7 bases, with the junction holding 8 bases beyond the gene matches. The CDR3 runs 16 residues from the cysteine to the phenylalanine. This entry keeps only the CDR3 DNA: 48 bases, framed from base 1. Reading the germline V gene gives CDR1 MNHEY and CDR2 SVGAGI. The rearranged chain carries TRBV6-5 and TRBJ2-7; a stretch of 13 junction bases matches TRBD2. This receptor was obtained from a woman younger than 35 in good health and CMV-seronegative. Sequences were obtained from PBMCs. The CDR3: CASSYRTSGRAGEQYF. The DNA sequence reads TGTGCCAGCAGTTACCGAACTAGCGGGAGGGCTGGGGAGCAGTACTTC.